This T cell receptor (beta chain) was identified during a study of immune heterogeneity within non-small cell lung tumors. Study background: In total, the tumors were 4 squamous cell carcinomas, approximately ten non-squamous carcinomas and 1 not otherwise specified.

The authors amplified TCR beta CDR3 by multiplex PCR with 32 V and 13 J primers. TCRdb redid the calling of the multiplex PCR reads with MiXCR, one entry per CDR3 protein. The profile shows 9,000 to 13,000 distinct CDR3 sequences, 15% to 20% of them singletons. Bulk tumor genomic DNA was the template, and each sample received roughly 600 ng. Surgical sampling yielded several biopsies per primary tumor (spaced far apart). The study enrolled patients with untreated, newly diagnosed non-small cell lung cancer who underwent curative surgery. Germline-derived CDR1 and CDR2 are MNHNS and SASEGT. The CDR3 extends over 15 amino acids. Trimming left V 6 bases short and J 7 bases short, with 21 bases between. This clonotype has more than one count but fewer than ten.

The chain carries TRBV6-1 and TRBJ1-2; a weak D match, TRBD1 (6 bases). The sequenced sample consisted of lung tumor tissue. The TCR comes from a man in his 60s with non-small cell lung cancer. CDR3 bases: TGTGCCAGCAGGGACCGGACAGAAGATTGGGGTGGCTACACCTTC. Amino acid sequence: CASRDRTEDWGGYTF.